The rows below give T cell receptor beta chains drawn from one sample of a study of radiotherapy plus CTLA-4 blockade in lung cancer. Generated by immunoSEQ multiplex PCR, the TCRdb table keeps only in-frame clones and is missing some. This sample yields about 28,000 clones, of which approximately 78% are seen a single time; 7.5% belongs to the top ten. The input for sequencing was peripheral blood, taken from a patient treated with radiotherapy plus ipilimumab. These receptor sequences come from a human donor with non-small cell lung cancer who had stable disease on radiotherapy plus ipilimumab. Each CDR3 is given with its conserved first and last residue.

>TRBV7-9|TRBJ2-2
CASVRGGTGELFF
>TRBV30|TRBJ2-6
CAWSWSSGANVLTF
>TRBV7-8|TRBJ1-1
CASSSRVETEAFF
>TRBV27|TRBJ2-1
CASRSQGSHEQFF
>TRBV4-3|TRBJ2-7
CASSQDRFNEQYF
>TRBV27|TRBJ2-3
CASSPLAGDSDTQYF
>TRBV7-9|TRBJ1-1
CASSLGTVNTEAFF
>TRBV27|TRBJ1-2
CASSSQGAGYGYTF
>TRBV13|TRBJ2-7
CASSLGRGAQQYF
>TRBV28|TRBJ1-3
CASSPSPTGVLGNTIYF
>TRBV20-1|TRBJ1-2
CSASTSGYTF
>TRBV14|TRBJ2-5
CASSQQRRRVGQETQYF
>TRBV29-1|TRBJ1-2
CSVEAWGGYTF
>TRBV28|TRBJ1-2
CASSLSGYGYTF
>TRBV15|TRBJ2-3
CATSLAMDTQYF
>TRBV30|TRBJ2-5
CAWSVQGETQYF
>TRBV5-1|TRBJ2-1
CASSEPQGAVSYNEQFF
>TRBV10-3|TRBJ2-5
CAISLGGETQYF
>TRBV19|TRBJ1-3
CASSISGNTIYF
>TRBV19|TRBJ1-5
CASSIDRGLQVAQHF
>TRBV2|TRBJ1-1
CASSEAPTPMNTEAFF
>TRBV28|TRBJ1-6
CASSGPGNSPLHF